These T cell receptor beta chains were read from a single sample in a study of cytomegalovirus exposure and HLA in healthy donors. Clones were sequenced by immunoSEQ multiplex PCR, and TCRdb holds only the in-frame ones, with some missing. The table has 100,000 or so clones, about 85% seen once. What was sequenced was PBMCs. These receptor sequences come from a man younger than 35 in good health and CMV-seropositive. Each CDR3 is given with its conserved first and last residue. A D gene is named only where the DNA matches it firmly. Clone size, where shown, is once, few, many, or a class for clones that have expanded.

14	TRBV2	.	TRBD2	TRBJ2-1	CASIGLAGEREQFF	TGTGCCAGCATCGGACTAGCGGGAGAGCGTGAGCAGTTCTTC
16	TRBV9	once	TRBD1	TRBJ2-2	CASSVAGQANTGELFF	TGTGCCAGCAGCGTAGCGGGACAGGCCAACACCGGGGAGCTGTTTTTT
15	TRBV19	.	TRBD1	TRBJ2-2	CASSMTGSNTGELFF	TGTGCCAGTAGTATGACAGGGTCGAACACCGGGGAGCTGTTTTTT
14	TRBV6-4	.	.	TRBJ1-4	CASSDFDSKEKLFF	TGTGCCAGCAGTGACTTCGACAGTAAGGAAAAACTGTTTTTT
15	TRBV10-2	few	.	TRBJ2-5	CASRDGTRDQETQYF	TGCGCCAGCAGGGACGGGACAAGGGATCAAGAGACCCAGTACTTC
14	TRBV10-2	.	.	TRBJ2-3	CASSRVTSTDTQYF	TGCGCCAGCAGCAGGGTAACTAGCACAGATACGCAGTATTTT
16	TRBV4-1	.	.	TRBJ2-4	CASSHGGAGPKNIQYF	TGCGCCAGCAGCCATGGAGGGGCGGGACCCAAAAACATTCAGTACTTC
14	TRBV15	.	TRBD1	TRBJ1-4	CATVRDRGIEKLFF	TGTGCCACTGTGAGGGACAGGGGGATTGAAAAACTGTTTTTT
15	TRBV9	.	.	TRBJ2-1	CASSVGSNSYNEQFF	TGTGCCAGCAGCGTAGGTTCCAACTCCTACAATGAGCAGTTCTTC
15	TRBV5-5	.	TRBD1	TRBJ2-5	CASSGGTGGVETQYF	TGTGCCAGCAGCGGGGGGACAGGGGGCGTGGAGACCCAGTACTTC
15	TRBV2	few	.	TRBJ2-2	CASRELTGATGELFF	TGTGCCAGCAGGGAATTAACGGGAGCCACCGGGGAGCTGTTTTTT
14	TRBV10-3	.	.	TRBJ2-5	CAISESRVRETQYF	TGTGCCATCAGTGAAAGCAGGGTCCGAGAGACCCAGTACTTC
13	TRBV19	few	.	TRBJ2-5	CASSIAGSETQYF	TGTGCCAGTAGTATTGCAGGGTCGGAGACCCAGTACTTC
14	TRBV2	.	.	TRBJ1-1	CASSDFGGGTEAFF	TGTGCCAGCAGTGATTTCGGGGGAGGCACTGAAGCTTTCTTT
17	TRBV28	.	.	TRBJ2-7	CASSLPGGRDWTYEQYF	TGTGCCAGCAGTTTACCCGGTGGACGGGACTGGACCTACGAGCAGTACTTC
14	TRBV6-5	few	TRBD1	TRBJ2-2	CASKRGQHTGELFF	TGTGCCAGCAAGAGGGGACAGCACACCGGGGAGCTGTTTTTT
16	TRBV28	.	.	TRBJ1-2	CASSPGTPLLDYGYTF	TGTGCCAGCAGTCCCGGGACACCCCTTCTGGACTATGGCTACACCTTC
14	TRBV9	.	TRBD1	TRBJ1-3	CASSTPGGRNTIYF	TGTGCCAGCAGCACCCCAGGGGGCCGGAACACCATATATTTT
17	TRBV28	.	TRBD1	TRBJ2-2	CASSPREGTGVPGELFF	TGTGCCAGCAGCCCTAGGGAGGGGACAGGGGTCCCCGGGGAGCTGTTTTTT
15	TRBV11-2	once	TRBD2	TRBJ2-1	CASSHPGLAYNEQFF	TGTGCCAGCAGCCACCCGGGACTAGCCTACAATGAGCAGTTCTTC
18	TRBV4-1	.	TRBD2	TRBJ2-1	CASSQARGLAGEDNEQFF	TGCGCCAGCAGCCAAGCCCGGGGGTTAGCGGGAGAGGACAATGAGCAGTTCTTC
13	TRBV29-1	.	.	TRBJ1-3	CSVADGDGNTIYF	TGCAGCGTTGCCGACGGGGATGGAAACACCATATATTTT
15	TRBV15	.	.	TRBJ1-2	CATSRGPADLYGYTF	TGTGCCACCAGCAGAGGGCCCGCAGATCTCTATGGCTACACCTTC
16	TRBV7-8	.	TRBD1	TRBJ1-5	CASSPRQGVVDQPQHF	TGTGCCAGCAGCCCCCGACAGGGGGTCGTCGATCAGCCCCAGCATTTT
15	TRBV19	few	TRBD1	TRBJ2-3	CASTQGTGGLDTQYF	TGTGCCAGTACCCAAGGGACAGGGGGCCTAGATACGCAGTATTTT
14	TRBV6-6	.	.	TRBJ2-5	CASSYSPGQETQYF	TGTGCCAGCAGTTACTCGCCGGGGCAAGAGACCCAGTACTTC
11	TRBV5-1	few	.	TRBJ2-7	CASSSNYEQYF	TGCGCCAGCAGCTCAAACTACGAGCAGTACTTC
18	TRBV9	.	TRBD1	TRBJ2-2	CASSAPVGGRGNTGELFF	TGTGCCAGCAGCGCCCCCGTAGGGGGCAGGGGGAACACCGGGGAGCTGTTTTTT
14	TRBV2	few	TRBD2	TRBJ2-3	CASVAGSRTDTQYF	TGTGCCAGCGTAGCGGGATCTCGCACAGATACGCAGTATTTT
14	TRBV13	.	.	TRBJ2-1	CASSRSSAHNEQFF	TGTGCCAGCAGCCGATCTAGCGCGCACAATGAGCAGTTCTTC
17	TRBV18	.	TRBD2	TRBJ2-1	CASSPISLAGRVNEQFF	TGTGCCAGCTCACCAATTTCTTTAGCGGGACGGGTAAATGAGCAGTTCTTC
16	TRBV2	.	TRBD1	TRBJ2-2	CASRGTGTTNTGELFF	TGTGCCAGCAGGGGGACAGGGACTACGAACACCGGGGAGCTGTTTTTT
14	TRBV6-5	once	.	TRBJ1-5	CASSFHRATQPQHF	TGTGCCAGCAGTTTCCACCGAGCCACTCAGCCCCAGCATTTT
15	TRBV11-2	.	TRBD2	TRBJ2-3	CASSFLAGYSDTQYF	TGTGCCAGCAGCTTTCTAGCGGGATACTCAGATACGCAGTATTTT
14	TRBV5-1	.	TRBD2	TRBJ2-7	CASSPREGGDEQYF	TGCGCCAGCAGCCCTAGGGAGGGCGGCGACGAGCAGTACTTC
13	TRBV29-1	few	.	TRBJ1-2	CSGAEGLNYGYTF	TGCAGCGGAGCAGAGGGCCTTAACTATGGCTACACCTTC
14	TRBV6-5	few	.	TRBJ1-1	CASSYYSGGTEAFF	TGTGCCAGCAGTTACTATTCCGGGGGTACTGAAGCTTTCTTT
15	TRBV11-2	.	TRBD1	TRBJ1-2	CASSTYRGRGYGYTF	TGTGCCAGCAGCACCTACAGGGGGCGCGGCTATGGCTACACCTTC
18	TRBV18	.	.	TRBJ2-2	CASSPVQGGLLNTGELFF	TGTGCCAGCTCACCGGTCCAAGGTGGACTCCTGAACACCGGGGAGCTGTTTTTT
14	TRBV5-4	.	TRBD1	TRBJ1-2	CASSQDRGLEGYTF	TGTGCCAGCAGCCAGGACAGGGGGCTGGAGGGCTACACCTTC
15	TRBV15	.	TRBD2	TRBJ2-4	CATSARLAGMNIQYF	TGTGCCACCAGCGCCCGGCTAGCGGGGATGAACATTCAGTACTTC
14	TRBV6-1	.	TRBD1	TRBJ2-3	CASSEGQGPDTQYF	TGTGCCAGCAGTGAAGGACAGGGTCCAGATACGCAGTATTTT